The clone carrying this T cell receptor (beta chain) was counted many times. What it recognizes is unknown. This specimen comes from a study of response to subunit inactivated influenza vaccine. Study findings and constraints: Authors suggested that a seasonal influenza vaccination recruits few new T cells each time.

Via MiXCR, TCRdb re-called the RT-PCR reads, giving one row per CDR3 protein. The data hold approximately 500,000 distinct CDR3 sequences, with 10% to 15% observed a single time. Trimming left V 1 base short and J 1 base short, with 10 bases between. Germline V gene lookup returns CDR1 MGHDK and CDR2 SYGVNS. CDR3 length: 15 amino acids. The specimen comprised PBMCs from blood, sampled around seven weeks after vaccination. The rearrangement links TRBV25-1 to TRBJ2-5; unclear D gene. This sequence originates from a man in his forties or fifties who received an inactivated influenza vaccine. The CDR3 DNA reads TGTGCCAGCAGTGAATTTGTCACGAGCCAAGAGACCCAGTACTTC. Protein sequence: CASSEFVTSQETQYF.